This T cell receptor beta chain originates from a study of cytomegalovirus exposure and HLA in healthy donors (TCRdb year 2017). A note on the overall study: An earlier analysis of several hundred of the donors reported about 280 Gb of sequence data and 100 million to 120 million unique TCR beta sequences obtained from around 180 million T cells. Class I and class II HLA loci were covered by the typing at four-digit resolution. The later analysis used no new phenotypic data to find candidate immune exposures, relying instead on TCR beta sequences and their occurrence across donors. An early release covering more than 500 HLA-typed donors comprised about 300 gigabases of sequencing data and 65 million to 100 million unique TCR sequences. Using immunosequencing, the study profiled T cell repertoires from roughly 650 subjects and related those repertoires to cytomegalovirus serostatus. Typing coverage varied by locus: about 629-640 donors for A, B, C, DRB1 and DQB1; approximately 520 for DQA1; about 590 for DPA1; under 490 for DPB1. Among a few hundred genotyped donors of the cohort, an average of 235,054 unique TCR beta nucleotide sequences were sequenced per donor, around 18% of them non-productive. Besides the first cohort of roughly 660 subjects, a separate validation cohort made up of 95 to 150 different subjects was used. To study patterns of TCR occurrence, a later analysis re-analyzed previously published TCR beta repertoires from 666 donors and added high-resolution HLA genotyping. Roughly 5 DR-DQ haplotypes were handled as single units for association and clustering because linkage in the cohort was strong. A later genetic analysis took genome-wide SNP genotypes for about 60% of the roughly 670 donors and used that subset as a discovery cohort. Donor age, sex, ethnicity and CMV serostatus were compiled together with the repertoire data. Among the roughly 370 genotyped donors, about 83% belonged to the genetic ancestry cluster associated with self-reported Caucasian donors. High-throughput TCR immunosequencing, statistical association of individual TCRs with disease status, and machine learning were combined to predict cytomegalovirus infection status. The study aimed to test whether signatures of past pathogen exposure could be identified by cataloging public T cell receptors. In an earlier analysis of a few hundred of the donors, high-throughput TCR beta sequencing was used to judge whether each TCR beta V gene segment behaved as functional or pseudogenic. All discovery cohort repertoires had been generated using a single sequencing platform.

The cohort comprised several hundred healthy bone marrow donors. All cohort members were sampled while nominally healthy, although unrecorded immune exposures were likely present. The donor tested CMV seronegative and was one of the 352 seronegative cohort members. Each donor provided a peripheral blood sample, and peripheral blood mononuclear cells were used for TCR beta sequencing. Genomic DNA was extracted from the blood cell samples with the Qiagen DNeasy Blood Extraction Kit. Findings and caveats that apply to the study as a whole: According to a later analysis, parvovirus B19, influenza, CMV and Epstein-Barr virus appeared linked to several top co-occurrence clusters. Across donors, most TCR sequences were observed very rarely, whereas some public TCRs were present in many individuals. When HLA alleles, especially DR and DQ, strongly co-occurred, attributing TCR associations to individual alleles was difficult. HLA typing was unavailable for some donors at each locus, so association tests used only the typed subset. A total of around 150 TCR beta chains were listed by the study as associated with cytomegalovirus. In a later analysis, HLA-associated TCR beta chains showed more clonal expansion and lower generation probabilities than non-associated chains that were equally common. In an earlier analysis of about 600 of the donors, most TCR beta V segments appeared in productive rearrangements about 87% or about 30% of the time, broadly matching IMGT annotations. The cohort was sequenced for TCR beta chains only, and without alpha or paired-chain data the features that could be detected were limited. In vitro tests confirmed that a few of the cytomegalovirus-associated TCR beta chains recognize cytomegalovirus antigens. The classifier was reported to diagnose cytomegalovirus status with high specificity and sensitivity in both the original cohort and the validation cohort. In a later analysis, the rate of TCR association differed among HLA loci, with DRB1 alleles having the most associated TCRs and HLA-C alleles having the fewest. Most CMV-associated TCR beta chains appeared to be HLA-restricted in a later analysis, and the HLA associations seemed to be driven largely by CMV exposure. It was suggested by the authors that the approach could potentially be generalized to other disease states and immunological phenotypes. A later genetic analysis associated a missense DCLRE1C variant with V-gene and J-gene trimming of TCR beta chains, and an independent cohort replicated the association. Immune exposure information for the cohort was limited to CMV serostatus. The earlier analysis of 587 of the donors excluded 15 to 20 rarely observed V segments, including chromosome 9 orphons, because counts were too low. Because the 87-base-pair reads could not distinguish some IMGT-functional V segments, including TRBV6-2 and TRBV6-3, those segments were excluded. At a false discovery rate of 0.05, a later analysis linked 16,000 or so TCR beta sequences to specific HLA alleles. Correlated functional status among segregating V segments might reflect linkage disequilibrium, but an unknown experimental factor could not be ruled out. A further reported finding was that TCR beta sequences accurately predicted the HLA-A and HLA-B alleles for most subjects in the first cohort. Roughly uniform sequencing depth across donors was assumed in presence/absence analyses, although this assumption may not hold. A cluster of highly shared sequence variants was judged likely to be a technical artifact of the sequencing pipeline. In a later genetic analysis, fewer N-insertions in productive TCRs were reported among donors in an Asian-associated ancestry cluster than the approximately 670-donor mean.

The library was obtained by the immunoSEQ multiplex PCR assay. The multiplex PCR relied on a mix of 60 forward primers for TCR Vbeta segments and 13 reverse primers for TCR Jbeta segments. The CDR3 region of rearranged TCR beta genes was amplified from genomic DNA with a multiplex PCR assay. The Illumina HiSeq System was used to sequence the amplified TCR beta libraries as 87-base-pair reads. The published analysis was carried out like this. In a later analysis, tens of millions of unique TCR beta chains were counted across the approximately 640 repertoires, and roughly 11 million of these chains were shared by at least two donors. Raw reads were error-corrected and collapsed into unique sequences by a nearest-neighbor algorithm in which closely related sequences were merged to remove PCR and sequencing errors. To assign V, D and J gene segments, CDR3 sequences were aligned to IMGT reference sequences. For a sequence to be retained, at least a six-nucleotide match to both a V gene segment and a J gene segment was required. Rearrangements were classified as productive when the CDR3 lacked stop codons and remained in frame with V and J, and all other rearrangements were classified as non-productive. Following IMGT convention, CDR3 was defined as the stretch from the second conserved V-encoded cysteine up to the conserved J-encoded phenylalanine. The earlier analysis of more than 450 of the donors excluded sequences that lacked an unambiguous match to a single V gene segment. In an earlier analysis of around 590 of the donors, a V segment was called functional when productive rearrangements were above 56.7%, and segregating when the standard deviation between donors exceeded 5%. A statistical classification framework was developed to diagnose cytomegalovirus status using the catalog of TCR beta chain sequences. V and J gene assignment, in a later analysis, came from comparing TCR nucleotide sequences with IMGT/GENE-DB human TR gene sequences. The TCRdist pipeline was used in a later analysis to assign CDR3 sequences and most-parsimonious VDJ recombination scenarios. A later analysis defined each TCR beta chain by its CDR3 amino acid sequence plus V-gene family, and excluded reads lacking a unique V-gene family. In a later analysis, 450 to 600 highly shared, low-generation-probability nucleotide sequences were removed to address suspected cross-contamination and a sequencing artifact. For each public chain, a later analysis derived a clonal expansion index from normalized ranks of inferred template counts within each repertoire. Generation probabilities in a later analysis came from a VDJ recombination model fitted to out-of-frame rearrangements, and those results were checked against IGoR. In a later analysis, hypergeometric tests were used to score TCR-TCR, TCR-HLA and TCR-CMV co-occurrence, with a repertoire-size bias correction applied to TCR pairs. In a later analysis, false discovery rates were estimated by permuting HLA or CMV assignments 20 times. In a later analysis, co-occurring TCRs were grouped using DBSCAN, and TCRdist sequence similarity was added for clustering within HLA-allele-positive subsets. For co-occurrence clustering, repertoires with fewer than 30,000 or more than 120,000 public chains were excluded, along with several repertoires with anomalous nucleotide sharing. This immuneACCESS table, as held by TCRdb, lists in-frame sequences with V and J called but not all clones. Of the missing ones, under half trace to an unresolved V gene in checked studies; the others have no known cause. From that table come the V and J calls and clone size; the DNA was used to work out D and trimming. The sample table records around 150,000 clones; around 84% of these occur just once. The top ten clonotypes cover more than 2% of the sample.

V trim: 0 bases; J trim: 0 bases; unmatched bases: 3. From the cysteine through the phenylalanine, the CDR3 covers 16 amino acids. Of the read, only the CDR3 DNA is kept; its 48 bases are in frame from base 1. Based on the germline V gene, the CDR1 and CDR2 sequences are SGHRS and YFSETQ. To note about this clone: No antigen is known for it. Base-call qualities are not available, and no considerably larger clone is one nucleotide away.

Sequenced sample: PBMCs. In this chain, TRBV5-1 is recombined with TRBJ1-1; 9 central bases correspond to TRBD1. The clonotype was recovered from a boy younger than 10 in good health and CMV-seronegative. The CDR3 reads CASSLERDRVNTEAFF. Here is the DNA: TGCGCCAGCAGCTTGGAGAGGGACAGGGTGAACACTGAAGCTTTCTTT.